What follows are 29 T cell receptor beta chains derived from one specimen sequenced in a study of blood T cell repertoires in COVID-19. Measured with immunoSEQ multiplex PCR; TCRdb has only the in-frame clones, and not every one. The table lists tens of thousands of clones, nearly 90% of them singletons, with around 2.7% in the top ten. The sequenced material came from peripheral blood. The receptors were gathered from a man in his fifties with active COVID-19.

The chain recombines TRBV5-1 with TRBJ2-6; maybe TRBD2 (6 bases). This CDR3 is built from 17 residues. CDR1 is SGHRS, CDR2 YFSETQ, per germline. Trimming pared 0 bases from V and 0 bases from J, leaving 10 bases between. Here the CDR3 DNA reads TGCGCCAGCAGCTTGGCGCGGGATCCCTCTGGGGCCAACGTCCTGACTTTC. Protein product: CASSLARDPSGANVLTF.

This chain links TRBV7-5 with TRBJ2-1; the D segment call TRBD2 is taken from the table without a DNA check. TRBV7-5 is described as a pseudogene. The CDR3 is made up of 17 amino acids. CDR3 amino acids: CARSSRTSGGPPNEQFF. The CDR3 bases are TGTGCCAGAAGCTCCCGGACTAGCGGGGGGCCTCCCAATGAGCAGTTCTTC.

The V and J genes are TRBV3-1 (or the pseudogene TRBV3-2) and TRBJ2-5, with 10 positions matching TRBD2. Germline V gene data show CDR1 as LGHDT and CDR2 as YNNKEL (reference sequence). Trimming removed 4 bases from V and 3 bases from J; junction bases left unmatched: 8. CDR3 length: 16 amino acids. CDR3: CASSPLAGGTEETQYF. The CDR3 coding sequence is TGTGCCAGCAGCCCCTTAGCGGGGGGCACCGAAGAGACCCAGTACTTC.

V gene TRBV3-1 (or the pseudogene TRBV3-2) combines with J gene TRBJ1-5, with D perhaps matching TRBD1 (6 bases). This CDR3 contains 16 residues. With 0 bases removed from V and 0 bases from J, the gap between germline ends came to 9 bases. The germline V gene encodes CDR1 LGHDT and CDR2 YNNKEL (reference sequence). CDR3 DNA: TGTGCCAGCAGCCAAGAGTCAGGGGTTAGCAATCAGCCCCAGCATTTT. Its translation: CASSQESGVSNQPQHF.

Notes on this clone: One end of the junction does not line up with germline, which may come from a read error. The gene calls are TRBV9 and TRBJ1-2, with 8 nucleotides matching TRBD1. This CDR3 has 11 residues. Germline lookup yields CDR1 SGDLS and CDR2 YYNGEE. The CDR3 DNA follows: TGTGCCAGCAGCGCCCGGACAGGGAAGGTCTTC. Amino acids: CASSARTGKVF.

Only one count was recorded for this clone. This sequence joins TRBV9 and TRBJ2-1; D unclear. Germline CDR1 reads SGDLS; CDR2 reads YYNGEE. The CDR3 is 11 residues long. The V end was cut by 7 bases, the J end by 8 bases, with 10 bases between. The CDR3 here is CASGDFYEQFF. CDR3 sequence (DNA): TGTGCCAGCGGAGACTTCTATGAGCAGTTCTTC.

The chain is built from TRBV7-2 and TRBJ2-5, with 10 bases identical to TRBD2. CDR3 size: 15 residues. Germline trimming cut 4 bases from V and 2 bases from J; bases unmatched to any gene: 4. Per the germline V gene, CDR1 is SGHTA and CDR2 is FQGNSA. This CDR3 is CASSSTAGGQETQYF. CDR3 DNA: TGTGCCAGCAGCTCGACAGCGGGGGGGCAAGAGACCCAGTACTTC.

This chain joins TRBV18 and TRBJ2-5; D possibly corresponds to TRBD2 (6 bases). Between the trimmed V and J ends, which lost 6 bases and 4 bases, there was a span of 15 bases. The CDR3 is 14 amino acids. Germline CDR1 KGHSH, CDR2 LQKENI. Here the CDR3 reads CASSDSAGGETQYF. In DNA form, the CDR3 reads TGTGCCAGCTCTGACTCGGCCGGGGGAGAGACCCAGTACTTC.

The CDR3 region is CASPPRNTEAFF. The DNA of the CDR3 is TGTGCCAGCCCACCGCGGAACACTGAAGCTTTCTTT. The chain couples TRBV27 to TRBJ1-1; D uncertain. The CDR3 is 12 residues long. The germline V and J ends were trimmed by 8 bases and 1 base, with 8 bases remaining between them. Per the germline V gene, CDR1 is MNHEY and CDR2 is SMNVEV (reference sequence).

The rearrangement uses TRBV4-3 and TRBJ2-1; TRBD2 agrees at 14 bases. In germline, CDR1 is LGHNA, CDR2 YSLEER. V dropped 3 bases and J dropped 8; count of bases not matched to a gene: 6. The CDR3 is made up of 16 amino acids. CDR3 sequence (DNA): TGCGCCAGCAGCCAGGGACTAGCGGGGGCCGCCGATGAGCAGTTCTTC. Amino acids: CASSQGLAGAADEQFF.

The chain employs TRBV6-5 and TRBJ2-5, with 9 bases that match TRBD1. Losses at the gene ends were 6 bases for V and 5 bases for J; bases not matched to a gene: 7. CDR1 MNHEY and CDR2 SVGAGI come from the germline V gene. The CDR3 is 14 residues long. The CDR3 sequence is CASRGGQGKETQYF. DNA of the CDR3: TGTGCCAGCAGGGGAGGACAGGGGAAGGAGACCCAGTACTTC.

This clone was counted a single time. The V call is TRBV7-2, the J call TRBJ2-3; 14 nucleotides match TRBD2. Per the germline V gene, CDR1 is SGHTA and CDR2 is FQGNSA. Trimming took 4 bases from V and 7 from J; bases not matched to a gene: 4. This CDR3 spans 15 amino acids. As DNA, the CDR3 is TGTGCCAGCAGCTCCGGACTAGCGGGGGGAAATACGCAGTATTTT. Protein product: CASSSGLAGGNTQYF.

The rearrangement joins TRBV28 to TRBJ1-5, with D hard to call. The V gene's germline CDR1 is MDHEN and CDR2 SYDVKM. Trimming cost V 7 bases and J 6 bases, with 10 bases left between them. The CDR3 length is 12 residues. CDR3 nucleotides: TGTGCCAGCAAAGAGGGCTCTCAGCCCCAGCATTTT. As protein: CASKEGSQPQHF.

This clone was detected once. The chain recombines TRBV18 with TRBJ2-4, with TRBD1 matching over 9 bases. Losses at the gene ends were 4 bases for V and 0 bases for J; bases not matched to a gene: 4. CDR1 and CDR2 from the germline V gene are KGHSH and LQKENI. There are 16 residues in the CDR3. CDR3 sequence reads: CASSRGQGVAKNIQYF. The CDR3 nucleotides are TGTGCCAGCTCACGGGGACAGGGAGTAGCCAAAAACATTCAGTACTTC. The whole variable domain, filled in from reference TRBV18 and TRBJ2-4, reads NAGVMQNPRHLVRRRGQEARLRCSPMKGHSHVYWYRQLPEEGLKFMVYLQKENIIDESGMPKERFSAEFPKEGPSILRIQQVVRGDSAAYFCASSRGQGVAKNIQYFGAGTRLSVL.

This chain links TRBV21-1 with TRBJ2-7; no DNA check was done on the table's D call, TRBD2. TRBV21-1 represents a pseudogene. The CDR3 totals 15 residues. The CDR3 nucleotides are TGTGCCAGCAGCAAAAGAGAAGAGACGCTGAGGCGGTCGTCCGTC. Its translation: CASSKREETLRRSSV.

The V and J genes are TRBV6-5 and TRBJ1-2, with TRBD1 identical over 9 bases. The V gene's germline CDR1 is MNHEY and CDR2 SVGAGI. Trimming cost V 3 bases and J 9 bases; bases outside gene matches: 8. The CDR3 covers 14 residues. Here the CDR3 DNA reads TGTGCCAGCAGTTATCTGGAGACAGGGGGTAGCTACACCTTC. As protein: CASSYLETGGSYTF.

In this sample, this clone turned up once. The chain recombines TRBV3-1 (or the pseudogene TRBV3-2) with TRBJ2-7, with 9 bases aligning to TRBD2. Unmatched junction bases numbered 5, after V lost 2 bases and J lost 3 bases. Looked up from germline, CDR1 is LGHDT and CDR2 is YNNKEL (reference sequence). The CDR3 loop spans 15 amino acids. In DNA form, the CDR3 reads TGTGCCAGCAGCCAACGGCGGGGGGGCCGCTACGAGCAGTACTTC. Amino acids: CASSQRRGGRYEQYF.

Only a few counts were recorded for this clone. The rearrangement links TRBV5-1 to TRBJ2-7, with D perhaps TRBD2 (6 bases). The CDR3 has 12 residues. The germline V gene has CDR1 SGHRS and CDR2 YFSETQ. Trimming removed 2 bases from V and 7 bases from J, with 10 bases in between. This CDR3 reads CASSFGGNEQYF. The CDR3 bases are TGCGCCAGCAGCTTTGGCGGGAATGAGCAGTACTTC.

This clone is a singleton in its sample. This chain links TRBV9 with TRBJ1-1, with D perhaps TRBD1 (6 bases). Per the germline V gene, CDR1 is SGDLS and CDR2 is YYNGEE. This CDR3 comprises 15 residues. V gave up 2 bases and J gave up 6 bases, with 17 bases separating them. CDR3 in amino acids: CASSVKGARGAEAFF. The CDR3 DNA sequence: TGTGCCAGCAGCGTTAAGGGCGCCAGGGGTGCTGAAGCTTTCTTT.

The chain links TRBV18 to TRBJ2-2; TRBD2 matches at 12 bases. The junction had 11 bases not matched to a gene; V was cut back by 5 bases and J by 4 bases. Germline loops: CDR1 KGHSH, CDR2 LQKENI. The CDR3 covers 18 residues. This CDR3 reads CASSTPPGLAGPTGELFF. The CDR3 nucleotides are TGTGCCAGCTCAACGCCACCGGGACTAGCGGGCCCCACCGGGGAGCTGTTTTTT.

V is TRBV5-6 and J is TRBJ1-1; 8 bases map to TRBD1. V shed 1 base, J shed 7 bases, and the junction held 9 bases outside the gene matches. The CDR3 totals 15 residues. Germline V gene lookup returns CDR1 SGHDT and CDR2 YYEEEE. The CDR3, as DNA: TGTGCCAGCAGCTTGTGGGCAGGGGGCGTAAGTGAAGCTTTCTTT. It encodes CASSLWAGGVSEAFF.

The rearrangement uses TRBV15 and TRBJ2-1, with D tentatively TRBD2 (5 bases). V was shortened by 4 bases and J by 6 bases, with 10 bases between the two germline ends. CDR1 and CDR2 (germline): LNHNV, YYDKDF (reference sequence). CDR3 length: 13 residues. The CDR3 bases are TGTGCCACCAGCATCGGGAAAAGCAATGAGCAGTTCTTC. Protein sequence: CATSIGKSNEQFF.

V usage is TRBV23-1 and J usage is TRBJ1-6; D is possibly TRBD1 (6 bases). TRBV23-1 is filed as an ORF, its function uncertain. The CDR3 has 15 residues. Trimming left V 3 bases short and J 8 bases short, with 14 bases between. CDR3 sequence (DNA): TGCGCCAGCAGTCAGATCAGGGGCTTATATTCACCCCTCCACTTT. Residues: CASSQIRGLYSPLHF.

The CDR3 is CASSLGGLAGVPQYF. In DNA, the CDR3 is TGCGCCAGCAGCTTAGGCGGGCTAGCGGGAGTTCCCCAGTACTTC. The chain couples TRBV5-1 to TRBJ2-5, with 10 nucleotides matching TRBD2. The germline gives CDR1 SGHRS, CDR2 YFSETQ. The CDR3 sequence is 15 residues long. Trimming took 2 bases from V and 9 from J; bases not matched to a gene: 10.

The table lists this clone with a count of one. This chain joins TRBV11-3 and TRBJ1-6; tentatively, D is TRBD1 (5 bases). Trimming pared 5 bases from V and 6 bases from J, leaving 8 bases between. The CDR3 totals 13 residues. In germline, CDR1 is SGHNT, CDR2 YENEEA. As DNA, the CDR3 is TGTGCCAGCAGCAGGGGTATTAATTCACCCCTCCACTTT. It specifies CASSRGINSPLHF. Based on the CDR3 plus reference TRBV11-3 and TRBJ1-6, the full variable domain is EAGVVQSPRYKIIEKKQPVAFWCNPISGHNTLYWYLQNLGQGPELLIRYENEEAVDDSQLPKDRFSAERLKGVDSTLKIQPAELGDSAVYLCASSRGINSPLHFGNGTRLTVT.

The chain couples TRBV27 to TRBJ2-5; unclear D gene. CDR3 length: 15 amino acids. Trimming cost V 2 bases and J 0 bases, with 10 bases left between them. Looked up from germline, CDR1 is MNHEY and CDR2 is SMNVEV (reference sequence). CDR3 sequence reads: CASSLIPRNQETQYF. The CDR3 bases are TGTGCCAGCAGTTTAATCCCGAGAAACCAAGAGACCCAGTACTTC.

The J gene is TRBJ2-1, the V gene TRBV25-1; no definite D call. The CDR3 runs 14 residues. V was cut by 4 bases and J by 6 bases, with 13 bases left in between. CDR1 is MGHDK, CDR2 SYGVNS, per germline. This CDR3 reads CASSGFGWVNEQFF. CDR3 nucleotides: TGTGCCAGCAGTGGGTTCGGGTGGGTCAATGAGCAGTTCTTC.

This chain joins TRBV23-1 and TRBJ2-5; D is unresolved. TRBV23-1 is classed as an ORF, of uncertain function. The CDR3 is made up of 13 amino acids. Between the trimmed V and J ends, which lost 7 bases and 0 bases, there was a span of 9 bases. The CDR3 reads CASTPSDQETQYF. CDR3 sequence (DNA): TGCGCCAGCACCCCTTCGGACCAAGAGACCCAGTACTTC.

J is TRBJ2-1 and V is TRBV11-3; D possibly corresponds to TRBD2 (5 bases). The CDR3 has 15 amino acids. Trimming removed 0 bases at V and 6 bases at J, with 12 bases between. Germline CDR1 reads SGHNT; CDR2 reads YENEEA. The CDR3 DNA reads as TGTGCCAGCAGCTTAGATGTGGGAGTAACCAATGAGCAGTTCTTC. It yields the protein CASSLDVGVTNEQFF.